The entry that follows covers one TCR beta chain sequence. Assay: immunoSEQ multiplex PCR; the TCRdb copy retains only in-frame clones and omits some. Seen here are over 600,000 clones, about nine tenths observed once, and the top ten hold 0.2% to 0.3%. This sample stems from a study of blood T cell repertoires in COVID-19. Germline V gives CDR1 SGHTA, CDR2 FQGTGA. The V segment lost 5 bases and the J segment 11 bases; nucleotides outside the gene matches: 13. There are 15 residues in the CDR3. The receptor's source is a woman aged 18-29 years with acute or convalescent COVID-19. The chain carries TRBV7-3 and TRBJ1-4, with 8 nucleotides matching TRBD1. Sequenced: peripheral blood. The CDR3 region is CASSNRDRLLGKLFF. The DNA for the CDR3 is TGTGCCAGCAGCAACCGGGACAGGCTCTTAGGGAAACTGTTTTTT.